Listed here are 10 T cell receptor beta chains from one sample, sequenced in a study of shared clonotypes between healthy human individuals. The repertoire was sequenced with immunoSEQ multiplex PCR; TCRdb's copy has only in-frame clones and lacks some. The profile shows approximately 1.5 million clones, 98% of them singletons. The sequenced material came from naive CD4+ T cells sorted from blood. Subset specified: CD45RA+ positively selected. The receptor source for this set is a man aged 30 to 39 in good health.

To note about this clone: The junction does not match germline at one end; this may be a read error. The J gene is TRBJ2-7, the V gene TRBV11-2; D perhaps matches TRBD2 (5 bases). The germline V gene encodes CDR1 SGHAT and CDR2 FQNNGV. The CDR3 totals 15 residues. DNA for the CDR3: TGTGCCAGCAGCTTAGTGATCGGGGAATCCTCCGAGCAGTACTTC. It encodes CASSLVIGESSEQYF.

This clone was seen once. This chain links TRBV2 with TRBJ2-3; D not certain. This CDR3 region has 14 residues. V lost 6 bases to trimming and J lost 2 bases, with 12 bases between them. The germline gives CDR1 SNHLY, CDR2 FYNNEI. CDR3 sequence reads: CASSVTGYTDTQYF. DNA for the CDR3: TGTGCCAGCAGCGTTACCGGATACACAGATACGCAGTATTTT.

CDR3 in DNA: TGTGCCAGCAGCTTAGCGCAAGCCGTTGGGACCCAGTACTTC. Its protein is CASSLAQAVGTQYF. The genes are TRBV7-9 and TRBJ2-5; no clear D. Germline CDR1 is SEHNR and CDR2 is FQNEAQ (reference sequence). This CDR3 has 14 amino acids. V lost 0 bases and J lost 7, with 12 bases in between.

The rearrangement links TRBV11-1 to TRBJ2-2; perhaps TRBD2 as D (5 bases). The germline CDR1 and CDR2 sequences are SGHAT and FQDESV (reference sequence). The CDR3 is 17 residues long. V gave up 3 bases and J gave up 2 bases, with 16 bases separating them. DNA of the CDR3: TGTGCCAGCAGCTTGAGCCCGGGAAAGCATAACACCGGGGAGCTGTTTTTT. Its translation: CASSLSPGKHNTGELFF.

The V gene is TRBV5-6, the J gene TRBJ2-6, with D uncertain. Germline V CDR1 and CDR2: SGHDT, YYEEEE. This CDR3 region has 18 residues. The germline V and J ends were trimmed by 0 bases and 1 base, with 14 bases remaining between them. The CDR3 coding sequence is TGTGCCAGCAGCTTGGAGGCAGGACCCCCTTCTGGGGCCAACGTCCTGACTTTC. Translating it yields CASSLEAGPPSGANVLTF.

The chain carries TRBV18 and TRBJ2-2; no reliable D call. Germline values: CDR1 KGHSH, CDR2 LQKENI. CDR3 length: 13 amino acids. Trimming took 4 bases from V and 5 from J, leaving 8 bases between them. CDR3 protein: CASSRERTGELFF. The DNA for the CDR3 is TGTGCCAGCTCACGTGAAAGGACCGGGGAGCTGTTTTTT.

V and J are TRBV5-1 and TRBJ2-5; TRBD2 is a possible D gene (6 bases). The germline V and J ends were trimmed by 2 bases and 2 bases, with 13 bases remaining between them. Germline loops: CDR1 SGHRS, CDR2 YFSETQ. The CDR3 spans 15 residues. CDR3 amino acids: CASSFSAGWQETQYF. The CDR3 coding sequence is TGCGCCAGCAGCTTTAGTGCGGGGTGGCAAGAGACCCAGTACTTC.

The genes are TRBV7-2 and TRBJ2-7; tentative D call: TRBD2 (5 bases). The CDR3 length is 15 residues. V dropped 5 bases and J dropped 3 bases, with 17 bases sitting between them. The V gene's germline CDR1 is SGHTA and CDR2 FQGNSA. The CDR3 nucleotides read TGTGCCAGCAGCCCCCGGATGCGGGCCCTCTACGAGCAGTACTTC. Amino acid sequence: CASSPRMRALYEQYF.

This chain uses TRBV28 with TRBJ1-1; the match to TRBD1 covers 9 bases. CDR3 length: 15 residues. Germline V gene sequence: CDR1 MDHEN, CDR2 SYDVKM. J lost 4 bases, V lost 6 bases, and 9 bases had no gene match. The CDR3 region is CASRENRGRGTEAFF. In DNA form, the CDR3 reads TGTGCCAGCAGAGAGAACAGGGGGCGCGGCACTGAAGCTTTCTTT.

As to this clone: Different DNA sequences within this sample yield the same CDR3. V and J are TRBV5-1 and TRBJ2-2; D remains unclear. CDR3 length: 15 residues. Germline values: CDR1 SGHRS, CDR2 YFSETQ. V lost 0 bases and J lost 1, with 7 bases in between. CDR3 nucleotide sequence: TGCGCCAGCAGCTTGGCGGAGAAGAACACCGGGGAGCTGTTTTTT. Protein product: CASSLAEKNTGELFF.